This T cell receptor (beta chain) comes out of a study of yellow fever vaccine responses in identical twins. Findings and caveats of the study: Reportedly, twins showed a vaccine T cell response that looked partly convergent and partly personalized.

Regarding this clonotype: Antigen: not known.

TCRdb re-analysed the RT-PCR reads in MiXCR, keeping a single row per CDR3 protein. The table includes about 11,000 distinct CDR3 sequences, approximately 80% detected once. With 1 base clipped from V and 4 bases from J, the junction kept 2 bases outside the gene matches. Germline values: CDR1 KGHDR, CDR2 SFDVKD. This CDR3 comprises 15 residues. The input for sequencing was T cells from blood (PBMCs), unsorted or a sorted subset (not recorded which), taken before or after yellow fever vaccination (not recorded which). The receptor was derived from a young woman who received the yellow fever vaccine. The V call is TRBV24-1, the J call TRBJ2-5; 10 bases line up with TRBD2. Here the CDR3 DNA reads TGTGCCACCAGTGATTTAGCGGGGGGGGGAGAGACCCAGTACTTC. It is translated as CATSDLAGGGETQYF.